This T cell receptor (beta chain) was sequenced during a study of blood T cell repertoires in COVID-19. Profiling relied on immunoSEQ multiplex PCR, and the TCRdb table lists in-frame clones only, not all of them. The data hold just over 300,000 clones, with about nine tenths observed a single time. The sequence was obtained from a man aged 25-45 years who had recovered from COVID-19. The specimen was PBMCs or T cells enriched from blood (not recorded which).

Here the CDR3 reads CASSARVSTSRSGWDTQYF. In DNA form, the CDR3 reads TGCGCCAGCAGCGCCCGAGTGTCGACTAGCCGTTCCGGGTGGGATACGCAGTATTTT. The chain carries TRBV5-1 and TRBJ2-3; TRBD2 matches at 7 bases. CDR1 SGHRS and CDR2 YFSETQ come from the germline V gene. J lost 6 bases, V lost 4 bases, and 23 bases had no gene match. CDR3 length: 19 amino acids.